This passage covers 21 T cell receptor beta chains from one sample sequenced in a study of identical twins. TCRdb reprocessed the 5' RACE reads via MiXCR and lists one record per CDR3 protein. The table records about 460,000 distinct CDR3 sequences, around 14% of them present only once. These same data were also listed under a study on yellow fever vaccine responses in identical twins.

Sequencing input: CD4+ T cells sorted from blood. These receptors originate from a woman between 18 and 29 years old in good health.

The rearrangement joins TRBV7-8 to TRBJ2-2; TRBD2 matches at 7 bases. V shed 5 bases, J shed 4 bases, and the junction held 10 bases outside the gene matches. This CDR3 spans 16 amino acids. Germline V gene sequence: CDR1 SGHVS, CDR2 FQNEAQ. CDR3 in DNA: TGTGCCAGCAGCGTCCTCGGGGAGGGTGGCACCGGGGAGCTGTTTTTT. Encoded protein: CASSVLGEGGTGELFF.

The chain recombines TRBV3-1 with TRBJ2-5, with 8 bases lining up with TRBD1. There are 15 residues in the CDR3. CDR1 and CDR2 (germline): LGHDT, YNNKEL (reference sequence). V was pared by 1 base and J by 6 bases, with 7 bases of the junction left unmatched. CDR3: CASSQGSGGWKTQYF. As DNA, the CDR3 is TGTGCCAGCAGCCAAGGCTCAGGGGGCTGGAAGACCCAGTACTTC.

CDR3 region: CASKLNGGRYSYEQYF. The DNA of the CDR3 is TGTGCCAGCAAGCTCAACGGGGGGCGATACTCCTACGAGCAGTACTTC. The chain is built from TRBV27 and TRBJ2-7, with D possibly being TRBD2 (7 bases). V lost 7 bases and J 0 bases, leaving 19 bases between the germline ends. CDR3 length: 16 amino acids. Germline V lookup: CDR1 MNHEY, CDR2 SMNVEV (reference sequence).

This clonotype was counted a few times. CDR3 nucleotides: TGCAGTGCTAGTTTGGAATTTAAGGGCTATGGCTACACCTTC. Translating it yields CSASLEFKGYGYTF. The chain combines TRBV20-1 with TRBJ1-2; D ambiguous. V was trimmed by 3 bases and J by 4 bases, leaving 15 bases between them. This CDR3 region has 14 residues. Germline CDR1 DFQATT, CDR2 SNEGSKA (reference sequence).

This clonotype was observed a handful of times. The chain employs TRBV4-3 and TRBJ2-5; D may be TRBD2 (6 bases). Trimming took off 1 base at V and 5 bases at J, with 11 bases between the two ends. The CDR3 runs 14 residues. Looked up from germline, CDR1 is LGHNA and CDR2 is YSLEER. DNA of the CDR3: TGCGCCAGCAGCCAAGGAGATCTAGCGGAGACCCAGTACTTC. As protein: CASSQGDLAETQYF.

This clonotype was seen a single time. The genes are TRBV5-5 and TRBJ2-7, with D tentatively TRBD1 or TRBD2 (5 bases each). This CDR3 comprises 14 residues. V gave up 9 bases and J gave up 0 bases, with 16 bases separating them. From germline, CDR1 is SGHKS and CDR2 YYEKEE (reference sequence). CDR3 nucleotides: TGTGCCATCGGCTCTGGGACCCTCTCCTACGAGCAGTACTTC. Its protein is CAIGSGTLSYEQYF.

This clonotype occurred a few times. This chain connects TRBV5-1 to TRBJ2-1, with 11 bases that match TRBD2. Germline V gene sequence: CDR1 SGHRS, CDR2 YFSETQ. Germline trimming cut 2 bases from V and 1 base from J; bases unmatched to any gene: 2. This CDR3 region has 16 residues. Written as DNA, the CDR3 is TGCGCCAGCAGCTTTGGGACTAGCGGATCCTACAATGAGCAGTTCTTC. Its translation: CASSFGTSGSYNEQFF. Complete variable domain (other parts from reference TRBV5-1 and TRBJ2-1): KAGVTQTPRYLIKTRGQQVTLSCSPISGHRSVSWYQQTPGQGLQFLFEYFSETQRNKGNFPGRFSGRQFSNSRSEMNVSTLELGDSALYLCASSFGTSGSYNEQFFGPGTRLTVL.

This clonotype was recorded a few times. The rearrangement uses TRBV12-3 or TRBV12-4 and TRBJ2-7; D call uncertain. The V and J ends lost 6 bases and 12 bases respectively, with 18 bases between them. There are 12 residues in the CDR3. CDR3 DNA sequence: TGTGCCAGCAGGGGGTCTGGCAGGCCCTTGTACTTC. Encoded protein: CASRGSGRPLYF.

This clonotype was seen a few times. The J gene is TRBJ2-7, the V gene TRBV7-3; 9 positions agree with TRBD1. CDR3 length: 16 residues. Germline-derived CDR1 and CDR2 are SGHTA and FQGTGA. The junction had 9 bases not matched to a gene; V was cut back by 5 bases and J by 1 base. Here the CDR3 reads CASSVVGTGSSYEQYF. The CDR3 nucleotides are TGTGCCAGCAGCGTAGTAGGGACAGGGTCGTCCTACGAGCAGTACTTC.

This clonotype was seen at least ten times. CDR3 nucleotide sequence: TGTGCCAGCAGCGTCGGGGACATCCAGCCCGCTAATGAAAAACTGTTTTTT. Residues: CASSVGDIQPANEKLFF. V usage is TRBV9 and J usage is TRBJ1-4, with D possibly TRBD1 on 6 matching bases. The CDR3 runs to 17 residues. Trimming removed 2 bases from V and 3 bases from J, with 17 bases in between. Germline V gene sequence: CDR1 SGDLS, CDR2 YYNGEE. Filled out from reference TRBV9 and TRBJ1-4, the complete variable domain reads DSGVTQTPKHLITATGQRVTLRCSPRSGDLSVYWYQQSLDQGLQFLIQYYNGEERAKGNILERFSAQQFPDLHSELNLSSLELGDSALYFCASSVGDIQPANEKLFFGSGTQLSVL.

This chain uses TRBV27 with TRBJ2-1; 9 nucleotides line up with TRBD2. Trimming at V came to 5 bases and at J to 4 bases, leaving 3 bases not matched to a gene. The V gene's germline CDR1 is MNHEY and CDR2 SMNVEV (reference sequence). The CDR3 sequence is 14 residues long. CDR3 bases: TGTGCCAGCAGTAAGCGGGAGGCTTACAATGAGCAGTTCTTC. Encoded protein: CASSKREAYNEQFF.

There are a few counts of this clonotype. The chain joins TRBV27 to TRBJ2-1; 7 bases fit TRBD2. The CDR3 is 17 residues long. Germline V gene lookup returns CDR1 MNHEY and CDR2 SMNVEV (reference sequence). Losses at the gene ends were 2 bases for V and 8 bases for J; bases not matched to a gene: 15. The CDR3, as DNA: TGTGCCAGCAGTTTACCCCGGGACTACCAACGAGGGTATGAGCAGTTCTTC. Its protein is CASSLPRDYQRGYEQFF.

The V call is TRBV20-1, the J call TRBJ1-2, with D perhaps TRBD1 (6 bases). The germline V gene encodes CDR1 DFQATT and CDR2 SNEGSKA (reference sequence). CDR3 length: 17 residues. V gave up 0 bases and J gave up 1 base, with 18 bases separating them. The CDR3 nucleotides read TGCAGTGCTAGAGATAAGCGGGGGGCAGCCTTTAACTATGGCTACACCTTC. Translated: CSARDKRGAAFNYGYTF.

J is TRBJ2-1 and V is TRBV20-1; 12 nucleotides match TRBD2. V was pared by 6 bases and J by 3 bases, with 3 bases of the junction left unmatched. Per the germline V gene, CDR1 is DFQATT and CDR2 is SNEGSKA (reference sequence). CDR3 length: 14 amino acids. CDR3 in DNA: TGCAGTGCCCTGGGACTAGCGGGCTACAATGAGCAGTTCTTC. Protein product: CSALGLAGYNEQFF.

In this sample, this clonotype turned up a few times. V usage is TRBV20-1 and J usage is TRBJ2-1; unclear D gene. This CDR3 has 14 amino acids. V was cut by 2 bases and J by 0 bases, with 8 bases left in between. Germline lookup yields CDR1 DFQATT and CDR2 SNEGSKA (reference sequence). In nucleotides, the CDR3 is TGCAGTGCTAGATCGGCACGCTCCTACAATGAGCAGTTCTTC. Its translation is CSARSARSYNEQFF.

V gene TRBV20-1 combines with J gene TRBJ2-5; no firm D call. The CDR3 consists of 13 residues. Germline loops: CDR1 DFQATT, CDR2 SNEGSKA (reference sequence). Deletions cut 2 bases from V and 5 bases from J, with 12 bases between. CDR3 coding DNA: TGCAGTGCTAGACAGCATCCCGGGGAGACCCAGTACTTC. It codes for CSARQHPGETQYF.

This clonotype was detected only a few times. The rearrangement joins TRBV20-1 to TRBJ2-3, with 10 bases identical to TRBD2. Looked up from germline, CDR1 is DFQATT and CDR2 is SNEGSKA (reference sequence). V gave up 4 bases and J gave up 6 bases; unmatched junction bases: 10. This CDR3 spans 15 amino acids. The CDR3 DNA sequence: TGCAGTGCTATAGGGACTAGCGTTGTTGTTGATACGCAGTATTTT. Protein: CSAIGTSVVVDTQYF.

The rearrangement joins TRBV5-1 to TRBJ1-6; TRBD1 aligns across 7 bases. Germline assignment: CDR1 SGHRS and CDR2 YFSETQ. The junction had 3 bases not matched to a gene; V was cut back by 1 base and J by 5 bases. The CDR3 is 15 residues long. The CDR3 region is CASSLTGVDNSPLHF. CDR3 DNA sequence: TGCGCCAGCAGCTTGACAGGGGTTGATAATTCACCCCTCCACTTT.

This clonotype has a handful of counts. This chain connects TRBV7-2 to TRBJ1-1; possible D gene TRBD1, 5 bases. Deletions cut 1 base from V and 4 bases from J, with 13 bases between. The CDR3 spans 15 residues. CDR1 and CDR2 (germline): SGHTA, FQGNSA. The CDR3 reads CASSLVPGSGTEAFF. The CDR3 DNA reads TGTGCCAGCAGCTTAGTACCAGGGAGTGGCACTGAAGCTTTCTTT.

The sample holds a few counts of this clonotype. The genes are TRBV7-9 and TRBJ1-1, with D perhaps TRBD1 (5 bases). The CDR3 loop spans 13 amino acids. V lost 4 bases, J lost 6 bases, and 12 bases lay in between. Germline values: CDR1 SEHNR, CDR2 FQNEAQ (reference sequence). The chain's CDR3 is CASSSTGPPEAFF. The CDR3 DNA sequence: TGTGCCAGCAGCTCCACGGGGCCTCCTGAAGCTTTCTTT.

This clonotype showed up just a few times. CDR3 nucleotide sequence: TGTGCCAGCAGTTTAGTATCAGGGATCTCTGAAGCTTTCTTT. It specifies CASSLVSGISEAFF. The genes are TRBV12-3 or TRBV12-4 and TRBJ1-1, with D perhaps matching TRBD1 (5 bases). The V end lost 1 base, the J end lost 6 bases, and 12 bases lay between the germline ends. The CDR3 is made up of 14 amino acids.